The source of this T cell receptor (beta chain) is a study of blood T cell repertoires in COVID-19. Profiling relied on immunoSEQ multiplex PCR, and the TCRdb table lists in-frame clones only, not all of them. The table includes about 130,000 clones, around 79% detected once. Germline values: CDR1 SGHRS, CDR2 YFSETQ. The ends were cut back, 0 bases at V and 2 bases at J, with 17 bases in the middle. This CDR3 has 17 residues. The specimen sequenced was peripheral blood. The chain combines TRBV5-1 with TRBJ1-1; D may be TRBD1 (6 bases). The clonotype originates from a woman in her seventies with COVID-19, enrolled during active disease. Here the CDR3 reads CASSLGLTGTVNTEAFF. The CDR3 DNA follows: TGCGCCAGCAGCTTGGGGCTGACAGGCACAGTAAACACTGAAGCTTTCTTT.